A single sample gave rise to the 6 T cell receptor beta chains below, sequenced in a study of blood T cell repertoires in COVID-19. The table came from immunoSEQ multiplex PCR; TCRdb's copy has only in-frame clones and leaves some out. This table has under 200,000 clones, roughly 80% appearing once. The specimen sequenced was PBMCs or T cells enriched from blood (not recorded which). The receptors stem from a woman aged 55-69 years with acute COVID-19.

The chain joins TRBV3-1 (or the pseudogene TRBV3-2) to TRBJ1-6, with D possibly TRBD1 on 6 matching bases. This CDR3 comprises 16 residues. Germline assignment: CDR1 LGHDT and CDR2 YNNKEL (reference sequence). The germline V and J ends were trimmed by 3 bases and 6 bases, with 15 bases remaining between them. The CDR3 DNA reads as TGTGCCAGCAGCCATCTAGGGGGTCAGGGTAATTCACCCCTCCACTTT. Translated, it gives CASSHLGGQGNSPLHF.

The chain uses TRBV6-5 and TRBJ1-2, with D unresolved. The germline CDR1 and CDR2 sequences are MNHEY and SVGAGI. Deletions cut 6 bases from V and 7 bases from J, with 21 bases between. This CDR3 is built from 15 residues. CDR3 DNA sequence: TGTGCCAGCAGCCGAGGGCTCGGCAGAGAGAGTGGCTACACCTTC. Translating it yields CASSRGLGRESGYTF.

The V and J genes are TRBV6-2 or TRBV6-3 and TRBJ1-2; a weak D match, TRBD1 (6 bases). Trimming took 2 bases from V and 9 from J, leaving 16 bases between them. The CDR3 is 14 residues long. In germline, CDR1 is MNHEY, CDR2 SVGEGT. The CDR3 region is CASSYRQGRMSYTF. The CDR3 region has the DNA TGTGCCAGCAGTTACCGCCAGGGGCGTATGAGCTACACCTTC.

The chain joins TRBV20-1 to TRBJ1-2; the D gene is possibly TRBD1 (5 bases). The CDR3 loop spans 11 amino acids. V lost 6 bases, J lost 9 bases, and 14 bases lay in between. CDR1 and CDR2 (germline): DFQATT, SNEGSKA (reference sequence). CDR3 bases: TGCAGTGCCTCAGGGCCAAGTCGCTACACCTTC. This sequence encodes CSASGPSRYTF.

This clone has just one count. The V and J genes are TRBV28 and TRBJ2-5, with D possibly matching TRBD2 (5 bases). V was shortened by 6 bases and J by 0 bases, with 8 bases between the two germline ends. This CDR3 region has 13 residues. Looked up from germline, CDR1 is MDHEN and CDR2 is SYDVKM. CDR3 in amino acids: CASSPDYQETQYF. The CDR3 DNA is TGTGCCAGCAGCCCGGACTACCAAGAGACCCAGTACTTC.

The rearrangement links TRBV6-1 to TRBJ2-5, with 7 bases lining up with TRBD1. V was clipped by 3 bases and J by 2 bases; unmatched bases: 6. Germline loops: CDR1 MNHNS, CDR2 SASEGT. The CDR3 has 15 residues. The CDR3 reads CASSDQGVPQETQYF. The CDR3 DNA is TGTGCCAGCAGTGACCAGGGGGTCCCTCAAGAGACCCAGTACTTC.